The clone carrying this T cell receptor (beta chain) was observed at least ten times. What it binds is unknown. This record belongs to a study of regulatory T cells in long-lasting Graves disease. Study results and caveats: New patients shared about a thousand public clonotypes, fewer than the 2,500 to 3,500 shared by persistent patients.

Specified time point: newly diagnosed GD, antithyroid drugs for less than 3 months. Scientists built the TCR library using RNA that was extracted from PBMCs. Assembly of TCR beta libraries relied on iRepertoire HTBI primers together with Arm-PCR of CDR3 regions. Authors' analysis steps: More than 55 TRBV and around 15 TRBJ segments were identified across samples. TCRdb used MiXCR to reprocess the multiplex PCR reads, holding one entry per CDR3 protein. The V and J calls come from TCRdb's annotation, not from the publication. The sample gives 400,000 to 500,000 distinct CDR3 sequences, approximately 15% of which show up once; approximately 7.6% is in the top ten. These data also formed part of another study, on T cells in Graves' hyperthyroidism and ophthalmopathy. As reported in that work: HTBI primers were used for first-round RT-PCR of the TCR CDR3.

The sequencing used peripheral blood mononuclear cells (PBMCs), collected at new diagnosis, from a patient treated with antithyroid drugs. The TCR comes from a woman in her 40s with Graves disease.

CDR3 coding DNA: TGTGCCAGCAGCTCCGGACTAGCGAACCAAGAGACCCAGTACTTC. This translates into CASSSGLANQETQYF. The chain recombines TRBV13 with TRBJ2-5, with 9 nucleotides matching TRBD2. The CDR3 consists of 15 residues. Trimming removed 4 bases from V and 0 bases from J; junction bases left unmatched: 3. The germline gives CDR1 PRHDT, CDR2 FYEKMQ (reference sequence).